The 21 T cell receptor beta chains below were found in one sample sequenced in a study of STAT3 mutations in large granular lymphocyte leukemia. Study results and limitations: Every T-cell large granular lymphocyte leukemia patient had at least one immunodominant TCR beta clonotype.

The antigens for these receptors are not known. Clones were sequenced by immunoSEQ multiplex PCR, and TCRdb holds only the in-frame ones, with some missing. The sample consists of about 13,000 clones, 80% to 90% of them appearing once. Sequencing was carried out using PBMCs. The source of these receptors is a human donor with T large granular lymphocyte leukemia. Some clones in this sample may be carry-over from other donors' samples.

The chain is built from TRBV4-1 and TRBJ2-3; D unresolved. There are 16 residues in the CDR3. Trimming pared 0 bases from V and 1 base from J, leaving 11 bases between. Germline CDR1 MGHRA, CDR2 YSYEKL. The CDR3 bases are TGCGCCAGCAGCCAAGATCTCGCGGCGGGCACAGATACGCAGTATTTT. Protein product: CASSQDLAAGTDTQYF.

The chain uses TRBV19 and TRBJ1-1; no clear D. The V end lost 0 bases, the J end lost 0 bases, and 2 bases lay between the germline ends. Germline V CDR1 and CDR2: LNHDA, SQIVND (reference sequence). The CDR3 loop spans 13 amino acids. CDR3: CASSIELNTEAFF. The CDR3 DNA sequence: TGTGCCAGTAGTATAGAACTGAACACTGAAGCTTTCTTT.

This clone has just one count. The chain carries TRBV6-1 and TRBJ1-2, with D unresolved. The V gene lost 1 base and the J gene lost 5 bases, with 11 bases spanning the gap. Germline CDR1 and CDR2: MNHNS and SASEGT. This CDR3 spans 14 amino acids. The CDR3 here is CASSEERSGYGYTF. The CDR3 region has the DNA TGTGCCAGCAGTGAAGAAAGATCCGGGTATGGCTACACCTTC.

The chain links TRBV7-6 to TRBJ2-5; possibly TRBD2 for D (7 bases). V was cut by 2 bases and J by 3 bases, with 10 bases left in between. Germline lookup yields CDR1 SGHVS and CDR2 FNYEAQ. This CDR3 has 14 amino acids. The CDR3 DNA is TGTGCCAGCAGCTTAAGGGGGGGGGAAGAGACCCAGTACTTC. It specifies CASSLRGGEETQYF.

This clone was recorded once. The CDR3 sequence is CASSAEQSRNQPQHF. CDR3 sequence (DNA): TGTGCCAGCTCAGCAGAGCAATCTCGCAATCAGCCCCAGCATTTT. The chain has TRBV18 and TRBJ1-5, with D uncertain. CDR1 and CDR2 from the germline V gene are KGHSH and LQKENI. CDR3 length equals 15 residues. The V end lost 5 bases, the J end lost 2 bases, and 13 bases lay between the germline ends.

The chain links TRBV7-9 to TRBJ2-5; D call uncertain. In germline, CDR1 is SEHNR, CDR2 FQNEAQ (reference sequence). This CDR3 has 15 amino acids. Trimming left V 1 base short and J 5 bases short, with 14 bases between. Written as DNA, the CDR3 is TGTGCCAGCAGCTTAGTGTTCCAGCCCGAGGAGACCCAGTACTTC. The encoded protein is CASSLVFQPEETQYF.

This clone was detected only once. For the CDR3, the DNA is TGTGCCAGCAGTTACCGGACCAGGGGGAACACTGAAGCTTTCTTT. Amino acids: CASSYRTRGNTEAFF. This rearrangement joins TRBV6-6 to TRBJ1-1; a weak D match, TRBD1 (6 bases). V lost 2 bases and J 1 base, leaving 11 bases between the germline ends. The CDR3 totals 15 residues. CDR1 MNHNY and CDR2 SVGAGI come from the germline V gene (reference sequence).

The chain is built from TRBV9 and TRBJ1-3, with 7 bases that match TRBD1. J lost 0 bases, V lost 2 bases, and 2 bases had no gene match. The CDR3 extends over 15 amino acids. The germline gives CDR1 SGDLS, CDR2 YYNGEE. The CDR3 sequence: CASSVTGDSGNTIYF. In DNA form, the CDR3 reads TGTGCCAGCAGCGTCACAGGGGACTCTGGAAACACCATATATTTT.

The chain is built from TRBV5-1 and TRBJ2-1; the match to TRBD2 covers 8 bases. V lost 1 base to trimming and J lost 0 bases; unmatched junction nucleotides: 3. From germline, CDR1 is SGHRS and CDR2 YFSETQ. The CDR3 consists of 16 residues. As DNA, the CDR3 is TGCGCCAGCAGCTTGACCGGGACTAGCTCCTACAATGAGCAGTTCTTC. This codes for CASSLTGTSSYNEQFF.

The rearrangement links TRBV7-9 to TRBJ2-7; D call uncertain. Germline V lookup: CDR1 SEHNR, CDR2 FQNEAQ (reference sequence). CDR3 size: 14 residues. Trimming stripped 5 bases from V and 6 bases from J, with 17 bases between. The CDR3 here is CASSASAQAGEQYF. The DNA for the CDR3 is TGTGCCAGCAGCGCGTCGGCCCAGGCTGGCGAGCAGTACTTC.

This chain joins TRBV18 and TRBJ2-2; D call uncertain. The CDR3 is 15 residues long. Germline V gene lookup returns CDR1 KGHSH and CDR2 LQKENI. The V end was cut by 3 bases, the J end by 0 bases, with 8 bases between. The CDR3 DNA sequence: TGTGCCAGCTCACCCGCCCTGACGAACACCGGGGAGCTGTTTTTT. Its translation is CASSPALTNTGELFF.

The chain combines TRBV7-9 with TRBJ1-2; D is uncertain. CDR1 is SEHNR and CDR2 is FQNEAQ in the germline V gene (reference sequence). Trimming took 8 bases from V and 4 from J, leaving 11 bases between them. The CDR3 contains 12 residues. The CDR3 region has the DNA TGTGCCAGCCGCGGGGAGGGCTATGGCTACACCTTC. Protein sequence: CASRGEGYGYTF.

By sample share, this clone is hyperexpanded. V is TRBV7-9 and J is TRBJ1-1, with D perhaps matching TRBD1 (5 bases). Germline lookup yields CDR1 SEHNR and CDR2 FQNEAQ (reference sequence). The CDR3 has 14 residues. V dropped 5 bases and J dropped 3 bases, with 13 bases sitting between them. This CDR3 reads CASSPGTIDTEAFF. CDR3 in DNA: TGTGCCAGCAGCCCCGGGACGATAGACACTGAAGCTTTCTTT.

The CDR3 sequence: CASSPGGVYGDTEAFF. The CDR3 nucleotides read TGCGCCAGCAGCCCTGGTGGTGTTTATGGGGACACTGAAGCTTTCTTT. The chain links TRBV5-1 to TRBJ1-1; no reliable D call. V lost 4 bases and J 3 bases, leaving 19 bases between the germline ends. Per the germline V gene, CDR1 is SGHRS and CDR2 is YFSETQ. CDR3 length equals 16 residues.

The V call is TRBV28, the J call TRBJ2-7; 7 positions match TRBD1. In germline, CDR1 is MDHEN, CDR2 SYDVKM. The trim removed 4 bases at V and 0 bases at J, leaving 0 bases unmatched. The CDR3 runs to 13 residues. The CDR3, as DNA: TGTGCCAGCAGTTGGGACAGCTCCTACGAGCAGTACTTC. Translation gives CASSWDSSYEQYF.

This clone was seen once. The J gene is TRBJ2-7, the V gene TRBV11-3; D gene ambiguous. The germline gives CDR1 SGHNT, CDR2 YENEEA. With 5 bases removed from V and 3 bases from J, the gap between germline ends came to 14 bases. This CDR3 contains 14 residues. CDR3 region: CASSQSDGSYEQYF. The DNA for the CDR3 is TGTGCCAGCAGCCAATCCGACGGTAGCTACGAGCAGTACTTC.

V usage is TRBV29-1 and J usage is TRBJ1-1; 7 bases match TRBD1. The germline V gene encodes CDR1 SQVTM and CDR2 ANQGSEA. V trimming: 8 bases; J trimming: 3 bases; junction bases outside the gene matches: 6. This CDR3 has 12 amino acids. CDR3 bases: TGCAGCTTTTGGGACAGCTACACTGAAGCTTTCTTT. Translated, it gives CSFWDSYTEAFF.

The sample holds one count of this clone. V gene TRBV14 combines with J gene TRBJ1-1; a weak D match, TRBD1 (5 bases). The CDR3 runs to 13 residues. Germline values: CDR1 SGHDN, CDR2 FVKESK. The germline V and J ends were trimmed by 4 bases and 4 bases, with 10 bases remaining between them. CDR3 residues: CASSLDIFTEAFF. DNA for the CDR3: TGTGCCAGCAGCCTGGACATCTTCACTGAAGCTTTCTTT.

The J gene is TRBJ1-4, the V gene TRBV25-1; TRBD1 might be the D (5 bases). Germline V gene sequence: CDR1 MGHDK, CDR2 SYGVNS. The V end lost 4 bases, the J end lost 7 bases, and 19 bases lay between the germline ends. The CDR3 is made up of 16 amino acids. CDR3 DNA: TGTGCCAGCAGTGTATTAGGGGTCCTGTCAGTTGAAAAACTGTTTTTT. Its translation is CASSVLGVLSVEKLFF.

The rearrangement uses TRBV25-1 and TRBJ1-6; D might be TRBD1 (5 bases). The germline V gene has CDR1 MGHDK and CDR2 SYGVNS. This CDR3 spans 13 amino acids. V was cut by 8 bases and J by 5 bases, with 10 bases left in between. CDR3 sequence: CASLPRDNSPLHF. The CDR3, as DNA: TGTGCCAGCCTCCCCAGGGATAATTCACCCCTCCACTTT.

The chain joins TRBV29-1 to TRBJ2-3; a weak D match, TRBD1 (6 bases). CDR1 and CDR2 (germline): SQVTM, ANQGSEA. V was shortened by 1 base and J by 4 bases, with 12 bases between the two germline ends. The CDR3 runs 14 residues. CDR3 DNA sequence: TGCAGCGTTGAAGGGCAGGGGCACGCAGATACGCAGTATTTT. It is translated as CSVEGQGHADTQYF.